This T cell receptor (beta chain) comes out of a study of blood T cells in healthy people across ages. CDR1 DFQATT and CDR2 SNEGSKA come from the germline V gene (reference sequence). The trim removed 2 bases at V and 6 bases at J, leaving 7 bases unmatched. This CDR3 spans 14 amino acids. For the second PCR, which ran for about 6 to 11 cycles, a sample-barcoded 5' primer and a J-beta primer mix were used. There were at least 3 million CDR3-containing paired-end reads obtained from each sample. TCRdb fed the 5' RACE reads into MiXCR, producing one record per CDR3 protein. The data contain about 1.4 million distinct CDR3 sequences, approximately 59% of them seen just once; the ten biggest clones take up 6.5% to 8.5%. There were at least 5.5 micrograms of total RNA extracted from every sample.

The sequenced sample was blood. The rearrangement links TRBV20-1 to TRBJ2-1, with 7 bases matching TRBD1. The TCR originated in a man aged 18 to 29 in good health. This CDR3 is CSARKGALSNEQFF. The CDR3 DNA follows: TGCAGTGCTAGAAAGGGGGCCCTCTCCAATGAGCAGTTCTTC.